Below, 29 T cell receptor beta chains from the same sample are listed, as sequenced in a study of shared clonotypes between healthy human individuals. Sequencing was performed with immunoSEQ multiplex PCR; in TCRdb, only in-frame clones are kept and a portion is missing. Among fewer than 600,000 clones listed, 77% were seen once. Sequences were obtained from PBMCs. The receptors come from a woman between 35 and 50 years old in good health. Some clones in this sample may be carry-over from other donors' samples.

V and J are TRBV14 and TRBJ2-7, with TRBD2 matching 8 bases. The CDR3 covers 14 residues. V trimming: 3 bases; J trimming: 6 bases; junction bases outside the gene matches: 7. CDR1 is SGHDN, CDR2 FVKESK, per germline. CDR3 protein: CASSHAPGGAEQYF. DNA for the CDR3: TGTGCCAGCAGCCACGCCCCGGGAGGGGCCGAGCAGTACTTC.

V usage is TRBV5-1 and J usage is TRBJ1-3, with 8 bases fitting TRBD1. Germline V gives CDR1 SGHRS, CDR2 YFSETQ. V lost 4 bases and J lost 4; bases outside the gene matches: 7. The CDR3 covers 15 residues. CDR3 loop: CASSHGQGSGNTIYF. The CDR3 nucleotides are TGCGCCAGCAGCCATGGACAGGGTTCCGGAAACACCATATATTTT.

The chain has TRBV5-4 and TRBJ2-3, with a possible D match to TRBD2 (6 bases). V was cut by 4 bases and J by 2 bases, with 26 bases left in between. This CDR3 is 19 amino acids long. CDR1 is SGHNT, CDR2 YYREEE, per germline (reference sequence). CDR3 region: CASSPTASQLATYTDTQYF. The CDR3 DNA follows: TGTGCCAGCAGCCCGACAGCATCCCAGCTAGCGACGTACACAGATACGCAGTATTTT.

The chain combines TRBV7-9 with TRBJ2-7; possibly TRBD2 for D (6 bases). CDR1 and CDR2 from the germline V gene are SEHNR and FQNEAQ (reference sequence). The CDR3 is 19 residues long. The ends were cut back, 5 bases at V and 2 bases at J, with 28 bases in the middle. This CDR3 is CASSPTPPGYGREPYEQYF. CDR3 nucleotide sequence: TGTGCCAGCAGCCCTACGCCTCCCGGGTACGGGAGAGAGCCCTACGAGCAGTACTTC.

The rearrangement joins TRBV6-6 to TRBJ1-5; D possibly corresponds to TRBD1 (5 bases). V was cut by 6 bases and J by 0 bases, with 12 bases left in between. The CDR3 runs 15 residues. The germline gives CDR1 MNHNY, CDR2 SVGAGI (reference sequence). DNA for the CDR3: TGTGCCAGCAGCGACCCGGGGGATAGCAATCAGCCCCAGCATTTT. It codes for CASSDPGDSNQPQHF.

V is TRBV15 and J is TRBJ2-7, with 9 nucleotides matching TRBD2. CDR3 size: 15 residues. The germline gives CDR1 LNHNV, CDR2 YYDKDF (reference sequence). J gave up 4 bases and V 0 bases, and 4 bases lay outside the gene matches. CDR3 in DNA: TGTGCCACCAGCAGAGATCGAGCGGGAGGTTACGAGCAGTACTTC. Amino acids: CATSRDRAGGYEQYF.

The chain recombines TRBV7-8 with TRBJ2-7; TRBD2 matches 7 bases. After removal of 5 bases from V and 5 bases from J, the junction contained 12 bases not matched to a gene. Looked up from germline, CDR1 is SGHVS and CDR2 is FQNEAQ. There are 15 residues in the CDR3. The CDR3 here is CASSVTILAMDEQYF. The CDR3 nucleotides are TGTGCCAGCAGCGTAACGATACTAGCGATGGACGAGCAGTACTTC.

A note on this clone: It may be a read error: a sequence one base away is much more abundant. The rearrangement joins TRBV5-1 to TRBJ2-1, with D tentatively TRBD1 or TRBD2 (5 bases each). The germline gives CDR1 SGHRS, CDR2 YFSETQ. CDR3 length: 15 amino acids. Trimming shortened V by 0 bases and J by 4 bases, and 11 bases separated the two germline ends. CDR3 region: CASSLETGGYNEQFF. The CDR3 nucleotides are TGCGCCAGCAGCTTGGAAACAGGCGGGTACAATGAGCAGTTCTTC.

The genes are TRBV28 and TRBJ2-5; TRBD2 agrees at 8 bases. This CDR3 spans 16 amino acids. The J segment lost 7 bases and the V segment lost 5 bases, leaving 15 bases of the junction unmatched. Germline CDR1 is MDHEN and CDR2 is SYDVKM. CDR3 protein: CASSPRGGLPRGTQYF. The DNA for the CDR3 is TGTGCCAGCAGTCCCCGGGGGGGGCTACCGAGAGGGACCCAGTACTTC.

CDR3 sequence: CASSPGAGTNTGELFF. The CDR3 DNA sequence: TGTGCCAGCTCACCAGGGGCCGGAACGAACACCGGGGAGCTGTTTTTT. This chain uses TRBV18 with TRBJ2-2; weak D call: TRBD1 (5 bases). The CDR3 length is 16 residues. Germline CDR1 KGHSH, CDR2 LQKENI. Trimming left V 2 bases short and J 0 bases short, with 10 bases between.

This clone is termed medium-sized. Within the sample, other DNA sequences also encode this same CDR3. This chain uses TRBV5-1 with TRBJ1-1; D gene uncertain. Trimming took off 0 bases at V and 6 bases at J, with 9 bases between the two ends. The CDR3 sequence is 13 residues long. Germline loops: CDR1 SGHRS, CDR2 YFSETQ. For the CDR3, the DNA is TGCGCCAGCAGCTTGGAGGGAACCCCTGAAGCTTTCTTT. Protein sequence: CASSLEGTPEAFF.

The J gene is TRBJ2-2, the V gene TRBV6-4; 8 bases match TRBD2. This CDR3 has 15 residues. Germline loops: CDR1 MRHNA, CDR2 SNTAGT. V lost 4 bases, J lost 2 bases, and 3 bases stayed unmatched. As DNA, the CDR3 is TGTGCCAGCAGTGCGTTAGCGGGAAACACCGGGGAGCTGTTTTTT. Residues: CASSALAGNTGELFF.

This chain uses TRBV11-3 with TRBJ1-1; D may be TRBD1 (5 bases). The V end lost 1 base, the J end lost 7 bases, and 10 bases lay between the germline ends. The CDR3 loop spans 13 amino acids. Germline CDR1 is SGHNT and CDR2 is YENEEA. As DNA, the CDR3 is TGTGCCAGCAGCTTAGGTCGCGGGGGTGAAGCTTTCTTT. This encodes CASSLGRGGEAFF.

This chain links TRBV4-2 with TRBJ2-1; 8 bases fit TRBD2. The junction had 5 bases not matched to a gene; V was cut back by 0 bases and J by 4 bases. This CDR3 region has 16 residues. The germline V gene has CDR1 LGHNA and CDR2 YNFKEQ. The CDR3 coding sequence is TGTGCCAGCAGCCAAGAGGTAGCGGGAATTTACAATGAGCAGTTCTTC. Residues: CASSQEVAGIYNEQFF.

Comments on this clone: One end of the junction fails to match germline, which may point to a read error. The chain carries TRBV5-5 and TRBJ2-3, with TRBD2 identical over 14 bases. CDR1 is SGHKS and CDR2 is YYEKEE in the germline V gene (reference sequence). CDR3 size: 18 residues. CDR3 in DNA: TGTGCCAACAGCTTGGGGCGGGGACTAGCGGGAGCACATGATACGCAGTATTTT. It encodes CANSLGRGLAGAHDTQYF.

The rearrangement uses TRBV5-1 and TRBJ2-1; no definite D call. With 0 bases removed from V and 6 bases from J, the gap between germline ends came to 7 bases. Per germline, CDR1 SGHRS and CDR2 YFSETQ. This CDR3 is 13 amino acids long. CDR3 DNA: TGCGCCAGCAGCTTGGTTGGCCCCAATGAGCAGTTCTTC. It encodes CASSLVGPNEQFF.

The chain joins TRBV7-9 to TRBJ1-1; D ambiguous. Trimming took 5 bases from V and 1 from J, leaving 14 bases between them. This CDR3 has 15 residues. CDR1 is SEHNR and CDR2 is FQNEAQ in the germline V gene (reference sequence). The CDR3: CASSLLSVRNTEAFF. CDR3 sequence (DNA): TGTGCCAGCAGCCTCCTCTCTGTCCGGAACACTGAAGCTTTCTTT.

V gene TRBV10-2 combines with J gene TRBJ2-1, with 7 bases aligning to TRBD1. Germline V lookup: CDR1 WSHSY, CDR2 SAAADI. This CDR3 contains 13 residues. Germline trimming cut 7 bases from V and 9 bases from J; bases unmatched to any gene: 9. The CDR3 sequence: CASTDRVASEQFF. The CDR3 DNA reads TGCGCCAGCACCGACAGGGTAGCCAGTGAGCAGTTCTTC.

With respect to this clone: This clone may be a read error of a much larger clone one base away. The chain carries TRBV29-1 and TRBJ1-2; tentative D call: TRBD1 (5 bases). Germline CDR1 reads SQVTM; CDR2 reads ANQGSEA. The length of the CDR3 is 15 residues. The CDR3 loop is CSVEVLGQGYYGHTF. In nucleotides, the CDR3 is TGCAGCGTTGAAGTATTAGGGCAGGGATACTATGGCCACACCTTC.

The CDR3 region is CASSEYRPALRYEYGYTF. The CDR3 coding sequence is TGTGCCAGCAGTGAATATCGGCCGGCCCTTCGCTATGAGTATGGCTACACCTTC. The V gene is TRBV6-1, the J gene TRBJ1-2; D is ambiguous. The V end lost 2 bases, the J end lost 5 bases, and 24 bases lay between the germline ends. Germline loops: CDR1 MNHNS, CDR2 SASEGT. This CDR3 has 18 residues.

This clone has only one observation. J is TRBJ1-1 and V is TRBV29-1; 8 nucleotides match TRBD1. V was pared by 6 bases and J by 0 bases, with 6 bases of the junction left unmatched. There are 14 residues in the CDR3. Per the germline V gene, CDR1 is SQVTM and CDR2 is ANQGSEA. DNA of the CDR3: TGCAGCGTCCGGGACAGGACCATGAACACTGAAGCTTTCTTT. Protein product: CSVRDRTMNTEAFF.

This chain joins TRBV27 and TRBJ1-1, with 11 nucleotides matching TRBD1. Trimming at V came to 3 bases and at J to 1 base, leaving 19 bases not matched to a gene. CDR3 length equals 21 residues. Germline V gene lookup returns CDR1 MNHEY and CDR2 SMNVEV (reference sequence). The CDR3 loop is CASSFPTDRGRSAGGNTEAFF. The CDR3 DNA is TGTGCCAGCAGTTTCCCAACGGACAGGGGGCGCAGCGCTGGAGGGAACACTGAAGCTTTCTTT.

The chain combines TRBV29-1 with TRBJ2-2; maybe TRBD2 (5 bases). The germline V gene has CDR1 SQVTM and CDR2 ANQGSEA. Trimming left V 4 bases short and J 0 bases short, with 6 bases between. This CDR3 is 13 amino acids long. The CDR3 loop reads CSVGGPNTGELFF. In DNA, the CDR3 is TGCAGCGTTGGAGGGCCGAACACCGGGGAGCTGTTTTTT.

V usage is TRBV27 and J usage is TRBJ1-2; 7 bases fit TRBD1. Germline V gene sequence: CDR1 MNHEY, CDR2 SMNVEV (reference sequence). V shed 3 bases, J shed 6 bases, and the junction held 22 bases outside the gene matches. This CDR3 contains 19 residues. The CDR3 sequence is CASSLPPEGDSGGGHGYTF. For the CDR3, the DNA is TGTGCCAGCAGTTTGCCTCCTGAGGGGGACAGTGGCGGAGGCCATGGCTACACCTTC.

The chain joins TRBV10-1 to TRBJ2-7; 13 nucleotides align to TRBD2. This CDR3 spans 15 amino acids. Germline V lookup: CDR1 WNHNN, CDR2 SYGVQD (reference sequence). Trimming at V came to 5 bases and at J to 5 bases, leaving 6 bases not matched to a gene. CDR3 amino acids: CASSTSGRAGHEQYF. DNA of the CDR3: TGCGCCAGCAGTACTAGCGGGAGGGCCGGCCACGAGCAGTACTTC.

J is TRBJ2-1 and V is TRBV6-5, with 10 bases aligning to TRBD2. This CDR3 has 14 amino acids. The junction had 7 bases not matched to a gene; V was cut back by 5 bases and J by 9 bases. CDR1 is MNHEY, CDR2 SVGAGI, per germline. The CDR3 DNA follows: TGTGCCAGCAGTACTAGCGGGAATTGGGGTGAGCAGTTCTTC. Protein: CASSTSGNWGEQFF.

As concerns this clone: This may arise from a read error, as a much more abundant clone is one base away. The CDR3 protein is CAISGSGTDTQYF. DNA for the CDR3: TGTGCCATCAGTGGGTCGGGGACAGATACGCAGTATTTT. The V call is TRBV10-3, the J call TRBJ2-3; D is perhaps TRBD2 (5 bases). The CDR3 sequence is 13 residues long. Germline CDR1 ENHRY, CDR2 SYGVKD. Trimming left V 4 bases short and J 3 bases short, with 8 bases between.

The rearrangement joins TRBV14 to TRBJ2-1, with 8 positions matching TRBD1. Germline CDR1 and CDR2: SGHDN and FVKESK. The CDR3 covers 16 residues. J gave up 9 bases and V 9 bases, and 19 bases lay outside the gene matches. The CDR3 protein is CASSRARGLRNSEQFF. In DNA form, the CDR3 reads TGTGCCAGTTCCAGGGCCAGGGGGCTACGCAATAGTGAGCAGTTCTTC.

V gene TRBV25-1 combines with J gene TRBJ1-2; TRBD1 might be the D (6 bases). Trimming removed 1 base from V and 8 bases from J, with 14 bases in between. This CDR3 is built from 14 residues. Germline V CDR1 and CDR2: MGHDK, SYGVNS. The CDR3 sequence is CASSELGGLMGYTF. CDR3 bases: TGTGCCAGCAGTGAATTGGGGGGGCTCATGGGCTACACCTTC.